This TCR beta chain was identified in a study of beta chain features in type 1 diabetes. Study-level background: Sorted cells numbering some 110 million were examined across all samples.

The authors reverse transcribed all of the isolated RNA, so sequencing captured expressed TCRB transcripts. Measured with immunoSEQ multiplex PCR; TCRdb has only the in-frame clones, and not every one. The sample includes hundreds of thousands of clones, over 10% of them seen just once. The junction had 7 bases not matched to a gene; V was cut back by 2 bases and J by 2 bases. Germline CDR1 is SGHAT and CDR2 is FQNNGV. The CDR3 is 17 residues long. General observations from the study: Shortening of TCRB CDR3s, moderate but significant, appeared in all four CD4+ subsets of Type 1 diabetes patients.

A word on this clone: Antigen unknown.

This receptor was taken from a woman aged 18-29 years with type 1 diabetes. J is TRBJ2-5 and V is TRBV11-2; 11 bases are a match to TRBD2. The sample taken for sequencing was naive CD4+ T cells from blood. The CDR3 is CASSLTASGGIQETQYF. CDR3 DNA: TGTGCCAGCAGCTTAACAGCTAGCGGGGGGATACAAGAGACCCAGTACTTC.